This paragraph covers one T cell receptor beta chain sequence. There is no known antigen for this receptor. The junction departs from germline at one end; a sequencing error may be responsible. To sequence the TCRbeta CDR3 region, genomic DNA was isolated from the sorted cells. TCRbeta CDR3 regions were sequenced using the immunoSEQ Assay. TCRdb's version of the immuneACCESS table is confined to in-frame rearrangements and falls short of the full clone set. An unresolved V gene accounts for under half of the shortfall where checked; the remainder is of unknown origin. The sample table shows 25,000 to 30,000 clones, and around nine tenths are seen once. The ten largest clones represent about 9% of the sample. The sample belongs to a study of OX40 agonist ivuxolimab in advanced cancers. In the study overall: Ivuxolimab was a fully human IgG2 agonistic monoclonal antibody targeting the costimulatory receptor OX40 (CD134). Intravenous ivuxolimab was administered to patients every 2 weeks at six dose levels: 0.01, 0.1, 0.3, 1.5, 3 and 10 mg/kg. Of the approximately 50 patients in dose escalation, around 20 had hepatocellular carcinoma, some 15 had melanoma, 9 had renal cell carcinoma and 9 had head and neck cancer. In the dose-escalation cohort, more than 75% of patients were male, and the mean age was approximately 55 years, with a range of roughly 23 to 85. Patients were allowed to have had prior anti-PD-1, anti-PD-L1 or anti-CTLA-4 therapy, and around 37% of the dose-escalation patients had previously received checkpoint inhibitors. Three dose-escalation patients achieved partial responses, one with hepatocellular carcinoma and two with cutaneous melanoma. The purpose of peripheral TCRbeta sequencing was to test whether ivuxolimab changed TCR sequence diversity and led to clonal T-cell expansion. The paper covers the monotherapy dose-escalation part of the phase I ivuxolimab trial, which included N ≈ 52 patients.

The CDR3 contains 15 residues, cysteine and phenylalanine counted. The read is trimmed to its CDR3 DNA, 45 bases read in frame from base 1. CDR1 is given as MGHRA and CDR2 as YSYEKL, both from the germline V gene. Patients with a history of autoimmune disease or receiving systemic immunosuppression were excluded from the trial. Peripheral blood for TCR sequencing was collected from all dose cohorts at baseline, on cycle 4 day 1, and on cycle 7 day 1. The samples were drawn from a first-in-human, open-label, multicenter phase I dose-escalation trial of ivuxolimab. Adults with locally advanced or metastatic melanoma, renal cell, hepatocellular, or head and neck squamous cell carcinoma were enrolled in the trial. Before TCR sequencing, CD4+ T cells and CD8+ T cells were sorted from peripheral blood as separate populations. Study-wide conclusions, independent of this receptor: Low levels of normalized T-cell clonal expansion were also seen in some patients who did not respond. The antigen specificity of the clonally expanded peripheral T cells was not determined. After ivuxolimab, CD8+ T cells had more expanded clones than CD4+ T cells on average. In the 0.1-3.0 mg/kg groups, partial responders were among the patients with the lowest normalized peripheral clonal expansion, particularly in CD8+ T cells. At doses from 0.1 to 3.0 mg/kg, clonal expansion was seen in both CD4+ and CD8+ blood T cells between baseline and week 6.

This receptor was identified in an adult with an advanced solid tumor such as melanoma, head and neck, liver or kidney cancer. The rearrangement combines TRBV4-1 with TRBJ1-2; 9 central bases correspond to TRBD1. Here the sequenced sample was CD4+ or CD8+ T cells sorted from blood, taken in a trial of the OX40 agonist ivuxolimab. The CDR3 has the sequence CASSQGQGLGYGYTF. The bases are TGTGCCAGCAGCCAAGGACAGGGGCTCGGCTATGGCTACACCTTC.